Each of the 3 T cell receptor beta chains below was sequenced from the same sample in a study of CD8 T cells in ankylosing spondylitis listed by TCRdb under 2017. The library was obtained by 5' RACE. For sequencing, an Illumina HiSeq 2500 was employed. TCRdb redid the processing of the public reads, applying fastp at Q25 and MiXCR, and retained in-frame beta chains. Here each entry gathers all rows of one CDR3 protein and keeps the most common genes and DNA. A total of about 140,000 distinct CDR3 sequences appear in this sample, roughly a third of them only once. About 6% of the sample belongs to the ten largest clones. Sequencing was carried out using synovial fluid, either unsorted or a sorted T cell fraction (not recorded which). The receptors were sampled from a male donor with ankylosing spondylitis.

This clonotype has at least ten counts. The chain uses TRBV6-6 and TRBJ1-1, with a tentative D call TRBD1 (5 bases). The CDR3 extends over 13 amino acids. Deletions cut 2 bases from V and 7 bases from J, with 11 bases between. Germline loops: CDR1 MNHNY, CDR2 SVGAGI (reference sequence). The CDR3 nucleotides are TGTGCCAGCAGTTACGACGGGGGTGATGAAGCTTTCTTT. Translated: CASSYDGGDEAFF.

The chain couples TRBV20-1 to TRBJ1-1; no firm D call. CDR1 is DFQATT and CDR2 is SNEGSKA in the germline V gene (reference sequence). The CDR3 loop spans 16 amino acids. Trimming pared 2 bases from V and 3 bases from J, leaving 19 bases between. CDR3 bases: TGCAGTGCTAGACCTCTCTCTTGGAGGCTGGACACTGAAGCTTTCTTT. As protein: CSARPLSWRLDTEAFF.

This clonotype showed up just a few times. The J gene is TRBJ2-1, the V gene TRBV18; 10 bases fit TRBD1. Germline-derived CDR1 and CDR2 are KGHSH and LQKENI. The trim removed 4 bases at V and 5 bases at J, leaving 17 bases unmatched. CDR3 length: 19 amino acids. The CDR3 bases are TGTGCCAGCTCACAAATCCTACCTTTGACAGGGGGCAAACACAATGAGCAGTTCTTC. Protein: CASSQILPLTGGKHNEQFF.